This T cell receptor (beta chain) was captured by sequencing in a study of blood T cell repertoires in COVID-19. Study-level information: Sites in the United States, Italy and Spain provided acute and convalescent COVID-19 samples.

The trim removed 0 bases at V and 8 bases at J, leaving 3 bases unmatched. The CDR3 runs 14 residues. The germline CDR1 and CDR2 sequences are MGHRA and YSYEKL. Authors' methods: Nucleated cell number was recorded as an estimate derived from reference gene primer amplification. The protocol was immunoSEQ multiplex PCR, while the TCRdb copy is restricted to in-frame clones and leaves out a portion. Clonal size and the V and J genes are those of that table, whereas D and trimming came from the DNA. The data contain roughly 200,000 clones, approximately 80% of them singletons. The chain links TRBV4-1 to TRBJ1-4; TRBD1 matches at 7 bases. The source is a man aged 40-49 years with acute or convalescent COVID-19. Source material: peripheral blood. CDR3 sequence reads: CASSQEGGGEKLFF. The CDR3 bases are TGCGCCAGCAGCCAAGAAGGGGGCGGAGAAAAACTGTTTTTT.